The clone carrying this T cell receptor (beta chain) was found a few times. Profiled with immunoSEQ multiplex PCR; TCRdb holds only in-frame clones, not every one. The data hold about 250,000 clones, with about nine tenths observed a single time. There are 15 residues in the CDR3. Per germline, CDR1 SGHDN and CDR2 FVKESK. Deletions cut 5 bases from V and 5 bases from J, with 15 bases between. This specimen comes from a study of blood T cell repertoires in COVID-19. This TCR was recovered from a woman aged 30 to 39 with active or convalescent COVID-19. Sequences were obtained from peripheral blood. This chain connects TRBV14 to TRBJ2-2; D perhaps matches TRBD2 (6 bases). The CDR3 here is CASSSLAGRTGELFF. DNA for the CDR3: TGTGCCAGCAGCTCGCTGGCGGGGAGGACCGGGGAGCTGTTTTTT. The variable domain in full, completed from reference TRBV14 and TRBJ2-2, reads EAGVTQFPSHSVIEKGQTVTLRCDPISGHDNLYWYRRVMGKEIKFLLHFVKESKQDESGMPNNRFLAERTGGTYSTLKVQPAELEDSGVYFCASSSLAGRTGELFFGEGSRLTVL.